This T cell receptor beta chain was recovered during a study of OX40 agonist ivuxolimab in advanced cancers. The assay was immunoSEQ multiplex PCR, and TCRdb's table has in-frame clones only and misses some. The sample lists around 90,000 clones, roughly 87% occurring once. The clonotype comes from an adult with an advanced solid tumor such as melanoma, head and neck, liver or kidney cancer. The sample in question was CD4+ or CD8+ T cells sorted from blood, obtained in a trial of the OX40 agonist ivuxolimab.

Here the CDR3 reads CASSAQMYYQETQYF. DNA of the CDR3: TGTGCCAGCAGTGCCCAGATGTACTATCAAGAGACCCAGTACTTC. The chain combines TRBV6-1 with TRBJ2-5, with D uncertain. Germline V gives CDR1 MNHNS, CDR2 SASEGT. Trimming took 4 bases from V and 2 from J, leaving 14 bases between them. CDR3 length equals 15 residues.